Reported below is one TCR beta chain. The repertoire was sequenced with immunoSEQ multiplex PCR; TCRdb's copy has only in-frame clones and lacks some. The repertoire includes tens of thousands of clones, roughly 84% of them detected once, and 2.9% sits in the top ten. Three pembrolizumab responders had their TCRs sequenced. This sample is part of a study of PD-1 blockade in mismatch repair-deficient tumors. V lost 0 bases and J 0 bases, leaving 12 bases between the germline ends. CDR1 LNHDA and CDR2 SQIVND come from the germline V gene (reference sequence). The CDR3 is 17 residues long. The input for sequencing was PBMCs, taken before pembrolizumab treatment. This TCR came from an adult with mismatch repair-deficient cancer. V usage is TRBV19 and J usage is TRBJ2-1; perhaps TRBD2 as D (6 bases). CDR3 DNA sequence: TGTGCCAGTAGTATAGATACAGCGGGTTTCTCCTACAATGAGCAGTTCTTC. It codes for CASSIDTAGFSYNEQFF. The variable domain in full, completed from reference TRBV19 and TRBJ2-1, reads DGGITQSPKYLFRKEGQNVTLSCEQNLNHDAMYWYRQDPGQGLRLIYYSQIVNDFQKGDIAEGYSVSREKKESFPLTVTSAQKNPTAFYLCASSIDTAGFSYNEQFFGPGTRLTVL.